One TCR beta chain is described in this entry. What it recognizes is unknown. The data originate from a study of blood T cells in healthy people across ages. The second PCR ran about 6 to 12 cycles with a sample-barcoded 5' primer and J-beta primers. TCRdb re-called the 5' RACE reads through MiXCR, storing one row per CDR3 protein. Of approximately 1.5 million distinct CDR3 sequences listed, under 55% are singletons. The CDR3 consists of 14 residues. V was cut by 3 bases and J by 7 bases, with 12 bases left in between. Regarding the study as a whole: Donor CMV status, an unknown factor, possibly confounded changes in expanded clonotypes. Diversity estimated from one million T cells was considered an underestimate.

This clonotype was obtained from a woman aged 18-29 years in good health. Sequences were obtained from blood. This rearrangement joins TRBV12-3 or TRBV12-4 to TRBJ1-4; weak D call: TRBD1 (6 bases). The CDR3: CASSFNQGREKLFF. The DNA of the CDR3 is TGTGCCAGCAGTTTCAATCAGGGGCGTGAAAAACTGTTTTTT.